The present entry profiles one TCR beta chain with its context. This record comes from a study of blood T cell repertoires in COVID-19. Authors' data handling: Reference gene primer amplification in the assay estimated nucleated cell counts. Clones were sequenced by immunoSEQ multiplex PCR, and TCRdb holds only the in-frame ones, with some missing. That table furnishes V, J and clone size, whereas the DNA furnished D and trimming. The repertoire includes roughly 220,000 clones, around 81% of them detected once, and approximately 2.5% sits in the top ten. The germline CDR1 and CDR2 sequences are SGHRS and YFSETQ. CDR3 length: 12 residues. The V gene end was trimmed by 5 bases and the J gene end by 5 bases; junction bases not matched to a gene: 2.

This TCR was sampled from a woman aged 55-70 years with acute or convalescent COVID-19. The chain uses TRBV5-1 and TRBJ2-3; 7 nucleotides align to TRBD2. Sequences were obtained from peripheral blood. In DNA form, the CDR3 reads TGCGCCAGCAGGGAGCGGGGAGATACGCAGTATTTT. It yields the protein CASRERGDTQYF.